These 25 T cell receptor beta chains share one sample of origin, sequenced in a study of TIL therapy for anti-PD-1-resistant metastatic lung cancer. The time point: pre-treatment sample, taken before nivolumab and TIL therapy. The immunoSEQ assay was v3. Sequencing was performed with immunoSEQ multiplex PCR; in TCRdb, only in-frame clones are kept and a portion is missing. Of 50,000 to 60,000 clones listed, roughly four fifths were seen once; the top ten hold 2.9%. The sequencing here drew on blood, taken at baseline. These receptor sequences come from a person between 25 and 79 years old with non-small cell lung cancer.

The chain links TRBV6-5 to TRBJ1-2, with TRBD1 as a possible D gene (5 bases). V was pared by 5 bases and J by 0 bases, with 13 bases between. Germline CDR1 and CDR2: MNHEY and SVGAGI. CDR3 length: 15 residues. CDR3 nucleotide sequence: TGTGCCAGCAGTCCAACCGACAGAGCTAACTATGGCTACACCTTC. This translates into CASSPTDRANYGYTF.

V usage is TRBV15 and J usage is TRBJ2-7; D is unresolved. Per germline, CDR1 LNHNV and CDR2 YYDKDF (reference sequence). This CDR3 contains 15 residues. The V end was cut by 3 bases, the J end by 3 bases, with 15 bases between. CDR3 sequence (DNA): TGTGCCACCAGCAGCGACACCCGAGGCGGCTACGAGCAGTACTTC. This codes for CATSSDTRGGYEQYF.

This chain links TRBV7-5 with TRBJ2-1; the table's D call of TRBD1 was not tested on the DNA. TRBV7-5 is designated a pseudogene. This CDR3 has 17 residues. In DNA form, the CDR3 reads TGTGTCAGAAGCTTAGAGGGTGAGGGACAGGGAATCAATGAGCAGTTCTTC. Its protein is CVRSLEGEGQGINEQFF.

The chain employs TRBV7-9 and TRBJ2-1; 11 bases map to TRBD1. The trim removed 4 bases at V and 1 base at J, leaving 9 bases unmatched. The CDR3 is made up of 18 amino acids. Germline lookup yields CDR1 SEHNR and CDR2 FQNEAQ (reference sequence). This CDR3 is CASSSRDRGFMSYNEQFF. In DNA, the CDR3 is TGTGCCAGCAGCTCCCGGGACAGGGGGTTTATGTCCTACAATGAGCAGTTCTTC.

The genes are TRBV6-2 or TRBV6-3 and TRBJ2-7; no reliable D call. CDR1 MNHEY and CDR2 SVGEGT come from the germline V gene. Trimming pared 1 base from V and 2 bases from J, leaving 9 bases between. The CDR3 has 14 residues. The CDR3 DNA reads TGTGCCAGCAGTTACTTGTCGGCCACCTACGAGCAGTACTTC. Translating it yields CASSYLSATYEQYF.

The chain carries TRBV5-4 and TRBJ2-1; 8 bases are a match to TRBD1. J gave up 4 bases and V 0 bases, and 3 bases lay outside the gene matches. CDR1 SGHNT and CDR2 YYREEE come from the germline V gene (reference sequence). The CDR3 covers 15 residues. CDR3 bases: TGTGCCAGCAGCTTGGGGACAGGGTGGTACAATGAGCAGTTCTTC. Translation: CASSLGTGWYNEQFF.

The V and J genes are TRBV7-6 and TRBJ2-2; tentatively, D is TRBD2 (5 bases). Trimming took off 6 bases at V and 5 bases at J, with 10 bases between the two ends. CDR1 is SGHVS and CDR2 is FNYEAQ in the germline V gene. The CDR3 is 13 residues long. The CDR3: CASRLTRTGELFF. The CDR3 coding sequence is TGTGCCAGCAGACTTACTAGAACCGGGGAGCTGTTTTTT. The full variable domain, completed using reference TRBV7-6 and TRBJ2-2, is GAGVSQSPRYKVTKRGQDVALRCDPISGHVSLYWYRQALGQGPEFLTYFNYEAQQDKSGLPNDRFSAERPEGSISTLTIQRTEQRDSAMYRCASRLTRTGELFFGEGSRLTVL.

The chain links TRBV18 to TRBJ2-7, with TRBD1 matching over 9 bases. CDR3 length equals 14 residues. Germline-derived CDR1 and CDR2 are KGHSH and LQKENI. J gave up 3 bases and V 6 bases, and 6 bases lay outside the gene matches. CDR3 sequence reads: CASSVTGGNYEQYF. The CDR3 bases are TGTGCCAGCTCCGTGACAGGGGGGAACTACGAGCAGTACTTC.

The chain is built from TRBV29-1 and TRBJ2-7; tentative D call: TRBD2 (6 bases). V lost 4 bases and J lost 2, with 12 bases in between. CDR1 SQVTM and CDR2 ANQGSEA come from the germline V gene. The CDR3 runs 13 residues. CDR3 amino acids: CSVVKPGAYEQYF. DNA of the CDR3: TGCAGCGTTGTAAAACCGGGGGCCTACGAGCAGTACTTC.

The rearrangement joins TRBV27 to TRBJ1-1, with D maybe TRBD1 (6 bases). V was shortened by 4 bases and J by 0 bases, with 12 bases between the two germline ends. In germline, CDR1 is MNHEY, CDR2 SMNVEV (reference sequence). This CDR3 has 15 residues. The CDR3: CASSSGQSMNTEAFF. The CDR3 region has the DNA TGTGCCAGCAGTTCCGGACAGTCCATGAACACTGAAGCTTTCTTT.

This clone was observed a few times. This chain links TRBV6-2 or TRBV6-3 with TRBJ1-1; 7 positions agree with TRBD1. The germline gives CDR1 MNHEY, CDR2 SVGEGT. This CDR3 contains 14 residues. Germline trimming cut 0 bases from V and 5 bases from J; bases unmatched to any gene: 3. Here the CDR3 DNA reads TGTGCCAGCAGTTACTCGGCAGGGGGGACTGAAGCTTTCTTT. The encoded protein is CASSYSAGGTEAFF.

The gene calls are TRBV7-9 and TRBJ2-7; D is unresolved. Germline V gene data show CDR1 as SEHNR and CDR2 as FQNEAQ (reference sequence). The CDR3 contains 12 residues. The V end was cut by 4 bases, the J end by 7 bases, with 11 bases between. The CDR3 nucleotides read TGTGCCAGCAGCTGGGATATGGGTGAGCAGTACTTC. This encodes CASSWDMGEQYF.

The gene calls are TRBV11-3 and TRBJ2-2; the D gene is possibly TRBD2 (5 bases). Trimming left V 8 bases short and J 4 bases short, with 14 bases between. This CDR3 is built from 14 residues. CDR1 and CDR2 (germline): SGHNT, YENEEA. This CDR3 is CASSEGWSTGELFF. The CDR3, as DNA: TGTGCCAGCTCAGAGGGTTGGAGCACCGGGGAGCTGTTTTTT.

The J gene is TRBJ1-1, the V gene TRBV5-5; D is perhaps TRBD1 (6 bases). The germline gives CDR1 SGHKS, CDR2 YYEKEE (reference sequence). V was clipped by 3 bases and J by 1 base, with 16 bases between them. CDR3 length: 16 residues. As DNA, the CDR3 is TGTGCCAGCAGCTGGTCGGGTGACAGGACGAACACTGAAGCTTTCTTT. It specifies CASSWSGDRTNTEAFF. Full variable domain (missing parts from reference TRBV5-5 and TRBJ1-1): DAGVTQSPTHLIKTRGQQVTLRCSPISGHKSVSWYQQVLGQGPQFIFQYYEKEERGRGNFPDRFSARQFPNYSSELNVNALLLGDSALYLCASSWSGDRTNTEAFFGQGTRLTVV.

The chain links TRBV12-5 to TRBJ2-1; no clear D gene. The CDR3 extends over 13 amino acids. The germline gives CDR1 LGHNT, CDR2 FRNRAP. Between the trimmed V and J ends, which lost 1 base and 10 bases, there was a span of 11 bases. The CDR3 sequence: CASGLAGASEQFF. The CDR3 DNA reads TGTGCTAGTGGTTTGGCAGGCGCCTCGGAGCAGTTCTTC.

The rearrangement joins TRBV7-8 to TRBJ2-2; no definite D call. V was trimmed by 4 bases and J by 2 bases, leaving 8 bases between them. In germline, CDR1 is SGHVS, CDR2 FQNEAQ. This CDR3 has 14 residues. Here the CDR3 reads CASSYRGNTGELFF. In nucleotides, the CDR3 is TGTGCCAGCAGCTACCGAGGAAACACCGGGGAGCTGTTTTTT.

The J gene is TRBJ1-1, the V gene TRBV6-2 or TRBV6-3; D is unresolved. Germline V gene data show CDR1 as MNHEY and CDR2 as SVGEGT. The CDR3 spans 12 residues. V lost 2 bases and J 1 base, leaving 2 bases between the germline ends. As DNA, the CDR3 is TGTGCCAGCAGTTACCAGAACACTGAAGCTTTCTTT. Translated: CASSYQNTEAFF.

J is TRBJ2-1 and V is TRBV27; 12 bases fit TRBD2. CDR3 length: 15 amino acids. Per the germline V gene, CDR1 is MNHEY and CDR2 is SMNVEV (reference sequence). The V gene end was trimmed by 6 bases and the J gene end by 4 bases; junction bases not matched to a gene: 4. As DNA, the CDR3 is TGTGCCAGCAGCCAGACTAGCGGGAGTTACAATGAGCAGTTCTTC. This translates into CASSQTSGSYNEQFF.

J is TRBJ2-3 and V is TRBV5-6; D is undetermined. The CDR3 is 13 amino acids. Trimming pared 6 bases from V and 0 bases from J, leaving 8 bases between. The germline V gene encodes CDR1 SGHDT and CDR2 YYEEEE. CDR3 nucleotides: TGTGCCAGCAACTTTCTTAGCACAGATACGCAGTATTTT. Translated, it gives CASNFLSTDTQYF.

This clone has more than one count but fewer than ten. The chain uses TRBV28 and TRBJ1-2; TRBD1 matches 9 bases. Per the germline V gene, CDR1 is MDHEN and CDR2 is SYDVKM. J lost 5 bases, V lost 5 bases, and 9 bases had no gene match. There are 15 residues in the CDR3. CDR3 nucleotide sequence: TGTGCCAGCAGTAAGGGGGGACAGGGAAGATATGGCTACACCTTC. It specifies CASSKGGQGRYGYTF.

This clone was seen only a few times. The CDR3 loop reads CASSLGGSHQPQHF. In nucleotides, the CDR3 is TGTGCCAGCAGCTTAGGCGGCTCTCATCAGCCCCAGCATTTT. The chain combines TRBV7-9 with TRBJ1-5; D remains ambiguous. The V gene's germline CDR1 is SEHNR and CDR2 FQNEAQ (reference sequence). This CDR3 spans 14 amino acids. The germline V and J ends were trimmed by 1 base and 5 bases, with 9 bases remaining between them.

The V call is TRBV12-3 or TRBV12-4, the J call TRBJ2-3; the D gene is possibly TRBD1 (7 bases). The V end lost 7 bases, the J end lost 6 bases, and 14 bases lay between the germline ends. The CDR3 is 13 amino acids. The CDR3 loop reads CASTPGGLDTQYF. The CDR3 coding sequence is TGTGCCAGCACCCCAGGGGGGTTGGATACGCAGTATTTT.

The J gene is TRBJ2-2, the V gene TRBV4-3; D is unresolved. Germline lookup yields CDR1 LGHNA and CDR2 YSLEER. CDR3 size: 14 residues. The V end lost 0 bases, the J end lost 1 base, and 3 bases lay between the germline ends. The CDR3, as DNA: TGCGCCAGCAGCCAAGATGGGAACACCGGGGAGCTGTTTTTT. Residues: CASSQDGNTGELFF.

V is TRBV7-2 and J is TRBJ2-1; 12 positions agree with TRBD2. The length of the CDR3 is 16 residues. J gave up 5 bases and V 8 bases, and 10 bases lay outside the gene matches. Looked up from germline, CDR1 is SGHTA and CDR2 is FQGNSA. CDR3 DNA: TGTGCCAGCGCTACCGGGACTAGCGGGCCGGACAATGAGCAGTTCTTC. Protein: CASATGTSGPDNEQFF.

The chain is built from TRBV5-1 and TRBJ2-1, with 14 bases aligning to TRBD2. Germline CDR1 SGHRS, CDR2 YFSETQ. The CDR3 covers 15 residues. Trimming removed 3 bases from V and 6 bases from J; junction bases left unmatched: 2. CDR3 nucleotide sequence: TGCGCCAGCAGCTACGGGACTAGCGGGAGCAATGAGCAGTTCTTC. Amino acids: CASSYGTSGSNEQFF.